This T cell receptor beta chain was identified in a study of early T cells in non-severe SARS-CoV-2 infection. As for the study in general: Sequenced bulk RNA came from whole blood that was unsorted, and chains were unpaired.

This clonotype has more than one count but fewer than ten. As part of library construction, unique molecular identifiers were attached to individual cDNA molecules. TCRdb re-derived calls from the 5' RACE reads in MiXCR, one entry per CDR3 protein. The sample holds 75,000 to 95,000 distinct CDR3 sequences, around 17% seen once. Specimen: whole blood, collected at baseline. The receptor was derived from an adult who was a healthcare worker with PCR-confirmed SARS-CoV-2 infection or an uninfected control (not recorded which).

Here the CDR3 DNA reads TGTGCCAGCAGAACTACCGGGGACAACTACGAGCAGTACTTC. It specifies CASRTTGDNYEQYF. V and J are TRBV13 and TRBJ2-7; D possibly corresponds to TRBD1 (6 bases). Germline CDR1 PRHDT, CDR2 FYEKMQ (reference sequence). This CDR3 spans 14 amino acids. Between the trimmed V and J ends, which lost 6 bases and 3 bases, there was a span of 15 bases.